The clone carrying this T cell receptor beta chain was recorded many times. The data derive from a study of neurological immune-mediated disorders. The making of cDNA relied on 5'RACE with 10-nucleotide random UMIs. Via MiXCR, TCRdb re-called the 5' RACE reads, giving one row per CDR3 protein. The sample consists of about 50,000 distinct CDR3 sequences, 16% of them appearing once. This CDR3 spans 14 amino acids. The V gene's germline CDR1 is SEHNR and CDR2 FQNEAQ (reference sequence). J was trimmed by 4 bases and V by 5 bases; bases with no gene match: 3. The origin of this receptor is a man in his sixties in good health. The rearrangement links TRBV7-9 to TRBJ2-3, with 10 nucleotides matching TRBD2. The sequencing input was PBMCs. CDR3 DNA: TGTGCCAGCAGCCCCCTAGCGGGAGCAGATACGCAGTATTTT. Its translation: CASSPLAGADTQYF.